This T cell receptor (beta chain) appears in the sequencing data of a study of T cells in Graves' hyperthyroidism and ophthalmopathy. Study observations and caveats: With a median lead of around 6.7 months before onset, the model predicted ophthalmopathy. Most thyroid clonotypes with frequency above 0.001 were detected in blood.

The CDR3 length is 15 residues. Germline CDR1 SGHRS, CDR2 YFSETQ. The ends were cut back, 0 bases at V and 0 bases at J, with 7 bases in the middle. Ten or more counts support this clonotype. As yet, its antigen is unknown. Amplification targeted TCR beta CDR3 regions from RNA transcripts. The HTBI primer set drove a first-round RT-PCR of the TCR CDR3. MiXCR, run by TCRdb on the multiplex PCR reads, gives a single entry per CDR3 protein. The repertoire consists of 300,000 to 450,000 distinct CDR3 sequences, with about 14% occurring once and the leading ten covering around 19%. A patient was excluded if there was uncontrolled infection, other autoimmune disease, pregnancy or lactation.

Sequencing used blood. The sequence was collected from a young woman with Graves' ophthalmopathy. The chain couples TRBV5-1 to TRBJ2-1; D possibly corresponds to TRBD2 (6 bases). The CDR3 here is CASSLGGDSYNEQFF. The CDR3 DNA is TGCGCCAGCAGCTTGGGCGGGGACTCCTACAATGAGCAGTTCTTC.